This paragraph covers one T cell receptor beta chain sequence. The entry originates in a study of control samples from healthy donors and cancer patients. Sequencing was performed with immunoSEQ multiplex PCR; in TCRdb, only in-frame clones are kept and a portion is missing. The sample holds some 140,000 clones, just under 95% seen once. The CDR3 totals 14 residues. V lost 4 bases and J lost 6, with 15 bases in between. Germline V CDR1 and CDR2: MGHDK, SYGVNS. The rearrangement links TRBV25-1 to TRBJ1-1; D remains unclear. Sequenced material: blood. This clonotype was sampled from a man aged 30-40 years in good health. The CDR3 protein is CASSVGSIGSEAFF. As DNA, the CDR3 is TGTGCCAGCAGTGTAGGGTCGATCGGGTCTGAAGCTTTCTTT.